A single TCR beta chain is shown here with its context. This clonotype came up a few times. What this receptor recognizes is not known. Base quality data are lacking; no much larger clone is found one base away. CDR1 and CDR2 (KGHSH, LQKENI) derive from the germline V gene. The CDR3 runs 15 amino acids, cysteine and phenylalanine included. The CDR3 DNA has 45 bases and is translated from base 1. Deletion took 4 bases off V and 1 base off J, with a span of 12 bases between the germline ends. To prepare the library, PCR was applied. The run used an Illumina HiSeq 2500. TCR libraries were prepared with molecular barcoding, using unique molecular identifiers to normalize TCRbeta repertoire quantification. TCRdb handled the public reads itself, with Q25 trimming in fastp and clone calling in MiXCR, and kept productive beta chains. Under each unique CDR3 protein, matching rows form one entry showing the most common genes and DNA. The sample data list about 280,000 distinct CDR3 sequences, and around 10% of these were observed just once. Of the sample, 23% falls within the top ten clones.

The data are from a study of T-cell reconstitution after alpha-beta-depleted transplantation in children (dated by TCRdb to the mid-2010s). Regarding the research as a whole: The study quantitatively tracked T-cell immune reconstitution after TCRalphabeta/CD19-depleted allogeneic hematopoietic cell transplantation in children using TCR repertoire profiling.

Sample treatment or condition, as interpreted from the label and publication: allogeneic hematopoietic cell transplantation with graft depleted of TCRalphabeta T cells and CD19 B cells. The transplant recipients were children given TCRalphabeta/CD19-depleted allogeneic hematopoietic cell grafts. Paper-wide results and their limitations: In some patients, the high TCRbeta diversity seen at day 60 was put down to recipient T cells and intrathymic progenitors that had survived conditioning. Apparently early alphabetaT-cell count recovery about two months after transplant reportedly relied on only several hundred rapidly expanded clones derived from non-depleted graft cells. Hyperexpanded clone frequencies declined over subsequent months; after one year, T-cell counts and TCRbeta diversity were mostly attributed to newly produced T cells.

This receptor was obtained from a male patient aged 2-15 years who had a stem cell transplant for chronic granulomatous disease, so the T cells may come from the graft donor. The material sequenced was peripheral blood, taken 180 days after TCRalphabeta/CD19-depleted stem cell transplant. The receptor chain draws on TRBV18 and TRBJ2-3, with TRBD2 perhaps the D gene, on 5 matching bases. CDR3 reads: CASSRVLAGTDTQYF. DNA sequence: TGTGCCAGCTCACGGGTTCTAGCAGGCACAGATACGCAGTATTTT.